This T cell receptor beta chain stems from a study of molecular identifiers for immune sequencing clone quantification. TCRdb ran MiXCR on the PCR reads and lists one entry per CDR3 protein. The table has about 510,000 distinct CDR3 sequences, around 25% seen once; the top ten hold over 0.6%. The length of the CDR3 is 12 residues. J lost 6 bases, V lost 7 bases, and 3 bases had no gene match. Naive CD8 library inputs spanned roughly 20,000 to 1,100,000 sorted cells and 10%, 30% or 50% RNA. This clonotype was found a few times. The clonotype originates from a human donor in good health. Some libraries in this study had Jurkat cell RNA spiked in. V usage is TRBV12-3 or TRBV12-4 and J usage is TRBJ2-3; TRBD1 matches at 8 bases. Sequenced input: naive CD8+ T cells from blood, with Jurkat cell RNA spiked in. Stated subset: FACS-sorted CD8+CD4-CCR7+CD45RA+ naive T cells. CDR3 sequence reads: CASTDRGDTQYF. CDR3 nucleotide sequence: TGTGCCAGCACAGACAGGGGTGATACGCAGTATTTT.